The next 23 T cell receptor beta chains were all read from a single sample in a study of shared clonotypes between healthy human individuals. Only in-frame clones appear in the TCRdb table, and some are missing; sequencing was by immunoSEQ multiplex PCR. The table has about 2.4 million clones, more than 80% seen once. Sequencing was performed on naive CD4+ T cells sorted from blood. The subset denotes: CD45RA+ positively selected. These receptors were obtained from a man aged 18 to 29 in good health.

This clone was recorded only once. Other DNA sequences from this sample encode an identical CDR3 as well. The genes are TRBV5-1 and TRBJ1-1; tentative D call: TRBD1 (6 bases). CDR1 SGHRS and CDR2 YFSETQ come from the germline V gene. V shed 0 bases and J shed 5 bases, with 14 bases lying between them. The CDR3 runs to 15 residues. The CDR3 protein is CASSLEQGSGTEAFF. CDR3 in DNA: TGCGCCAGCAGCTTGGAGCAGGGGTCGGGGACTGAAGCTTTCTTT.

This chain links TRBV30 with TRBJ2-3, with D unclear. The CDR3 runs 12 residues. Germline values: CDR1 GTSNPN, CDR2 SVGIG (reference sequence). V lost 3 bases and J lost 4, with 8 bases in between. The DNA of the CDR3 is TGTGCCTGGAGGCTCCGGTCAGATACGCAGTATTTT. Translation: CAWRLRSDTQYF.

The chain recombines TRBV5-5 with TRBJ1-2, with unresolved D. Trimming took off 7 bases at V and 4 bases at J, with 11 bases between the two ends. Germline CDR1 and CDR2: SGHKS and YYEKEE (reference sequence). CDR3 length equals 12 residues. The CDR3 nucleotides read TGTGCCAGCCGCCAAGGGTCCTATGGCTACACCTTC. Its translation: CASRQGSYGYTF.

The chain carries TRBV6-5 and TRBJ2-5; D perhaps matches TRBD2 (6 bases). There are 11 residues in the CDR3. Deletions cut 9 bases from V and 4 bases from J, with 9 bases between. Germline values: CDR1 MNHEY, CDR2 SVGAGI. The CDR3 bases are TGTGCCAGTACAGCGGGAGAGACCCAGTACTTC. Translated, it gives CASTAGETQYF.

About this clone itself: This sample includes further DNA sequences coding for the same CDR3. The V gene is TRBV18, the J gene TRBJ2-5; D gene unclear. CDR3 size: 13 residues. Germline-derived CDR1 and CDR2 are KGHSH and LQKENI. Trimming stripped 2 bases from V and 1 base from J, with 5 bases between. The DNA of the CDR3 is TGTGCCAGCTCACCAGGCAGCCAAGAGACCCAGTACTTC. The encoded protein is CASSPGSQETQYF.

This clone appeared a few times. As DNA, the CDR3 is TGCAGTGCAGTAAATGAAAAACTGTTTTTT. Translation: CSAVNEKLFF. The chain joins TRBV20-1 to TRBJ1-4; D gene uncertain. CDR3 length: 10 amino acids. CDR1 and CDR2 (germline): DFQATT, SNEGSKA (reference sequence). Trimming removed 6 bases at V and 5 bases at J, with 4 bases between.

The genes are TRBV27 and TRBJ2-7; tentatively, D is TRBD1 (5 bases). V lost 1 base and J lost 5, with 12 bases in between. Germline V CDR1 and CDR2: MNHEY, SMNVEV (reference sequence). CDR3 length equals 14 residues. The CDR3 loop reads CASSLLQAIDEQYF. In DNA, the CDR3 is TGTGCCAGCAGTTTATTACAGGCAATAGACGAGCAGTACTTC.

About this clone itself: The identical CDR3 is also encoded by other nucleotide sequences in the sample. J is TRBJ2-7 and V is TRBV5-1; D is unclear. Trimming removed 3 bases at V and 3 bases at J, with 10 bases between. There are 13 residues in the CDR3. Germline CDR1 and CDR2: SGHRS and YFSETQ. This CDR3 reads CASSSGRFYEQYF. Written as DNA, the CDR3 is TGCGCCAGCAGCTCTGGACGATTCTACGAGCAGTACTTC.

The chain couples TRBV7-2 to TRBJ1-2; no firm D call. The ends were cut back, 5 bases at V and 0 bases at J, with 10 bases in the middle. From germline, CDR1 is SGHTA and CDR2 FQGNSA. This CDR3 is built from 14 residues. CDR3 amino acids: CASSRRSSNYGYTF. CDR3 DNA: TGTGCCAGCAGCCGCAGGTCCTCTAACTATGGCTACACCTTC.

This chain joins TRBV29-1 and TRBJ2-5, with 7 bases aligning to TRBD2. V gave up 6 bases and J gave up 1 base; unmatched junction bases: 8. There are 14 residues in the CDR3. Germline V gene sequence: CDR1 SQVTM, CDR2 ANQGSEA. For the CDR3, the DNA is TGCAGCGTCCCGATCGGACTAGTCCAAGAGACCCAGTACTTC. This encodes CSVPIGLVQETQYF.

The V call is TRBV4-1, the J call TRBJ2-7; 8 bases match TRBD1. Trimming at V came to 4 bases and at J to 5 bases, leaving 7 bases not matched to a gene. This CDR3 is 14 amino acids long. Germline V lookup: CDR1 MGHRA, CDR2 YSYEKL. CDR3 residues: CASSLRQGLNEQYF. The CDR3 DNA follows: TGCGCCAGCAGCCTAAGACAGGGGCTGAACGAGCAGTACTTC.

CDR3 nucleotides: TGTGCCAGCAGTCCATCCCGGGACAGGCGAAACATTCAGTACTTC. This codes for CASSPSRDRRNIQYF. The rearrangement links TRBV6-5 to TRBJ2-4, with 8 positions matching TRBD1. Per the germline V gene, CDR1 is MNHEY and CDR2 is SVGAGI. The CDR3 spans 15 residues. J gave up 6 bases and V 5 bases, and 9 bases lay outside the gene matches.

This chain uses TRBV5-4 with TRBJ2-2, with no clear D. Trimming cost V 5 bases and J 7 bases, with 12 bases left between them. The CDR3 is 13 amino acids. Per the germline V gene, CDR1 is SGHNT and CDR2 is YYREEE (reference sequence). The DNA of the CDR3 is TGTGCCAGCAGAATAGGCATTAACGGGGAGCTGTTTTTT. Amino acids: CASRIGINGELFF.

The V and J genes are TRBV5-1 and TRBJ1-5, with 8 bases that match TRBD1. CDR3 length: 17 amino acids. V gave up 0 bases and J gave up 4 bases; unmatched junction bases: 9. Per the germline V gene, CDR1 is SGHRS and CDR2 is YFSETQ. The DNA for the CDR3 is TGCGCCAGCAGCTTGGAACGGACAGGGAAATCGAATCAGCCCCAGCATTTT. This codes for CASSLERTGKSNQPQHF.

Here the CDR3 DNA reads TGTGCCAGTAGTATAGATTATGGGGAGCTGTTTTTT. Encoded protein: CASSIDYGELFF. V and J are TRBV19 and TRBJ2-2; D unclear. Trimming removed 0 bases from V and 8 bases from J, with 4 bases in between. The germline CDR1 and CDR2 sequences are LNHDA and SQIVND (reference sequence). There are 12 residues in the CDR3.

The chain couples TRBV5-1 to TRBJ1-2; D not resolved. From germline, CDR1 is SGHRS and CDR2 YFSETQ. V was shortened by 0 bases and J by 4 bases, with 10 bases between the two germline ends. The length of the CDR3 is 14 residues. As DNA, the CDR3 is TGCGCCAGCAGCTTGGCCGGGCGGATCTATGGCTACACCTTC. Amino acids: CASSLAGRIYGYTF.

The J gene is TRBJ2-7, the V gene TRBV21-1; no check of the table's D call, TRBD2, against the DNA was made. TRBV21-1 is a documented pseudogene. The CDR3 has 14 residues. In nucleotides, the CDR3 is TGTGCCAGCAGCAAACCCCAGGGAGGGGACGAGCAGTACTTC. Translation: CASSKPQGGDEQYF.

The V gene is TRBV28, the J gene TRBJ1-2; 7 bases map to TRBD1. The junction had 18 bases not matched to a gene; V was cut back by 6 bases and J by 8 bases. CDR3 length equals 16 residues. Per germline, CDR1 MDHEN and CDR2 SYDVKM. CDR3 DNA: TGTGCCAGCAGCACACCGGGACAGATACTTTCTTTCGGCTACACCTTC. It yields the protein CASSTPGQILSFGYTF.

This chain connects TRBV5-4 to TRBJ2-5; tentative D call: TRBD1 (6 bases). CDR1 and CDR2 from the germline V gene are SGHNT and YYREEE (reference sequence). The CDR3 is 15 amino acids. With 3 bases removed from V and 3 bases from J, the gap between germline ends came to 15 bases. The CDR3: CASSYPGTSEETQYF. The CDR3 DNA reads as TGTGCCAGCAGCTATCCCGGGACATCCGAAGAGACCCAGTACTTC.

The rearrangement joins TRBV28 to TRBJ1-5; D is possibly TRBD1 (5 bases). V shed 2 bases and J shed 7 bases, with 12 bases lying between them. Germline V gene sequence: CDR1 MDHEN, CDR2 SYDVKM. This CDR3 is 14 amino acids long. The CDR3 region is CASSLRRGRQPQHF. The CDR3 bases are TGTGCCAGCAGTTTACGGAGGGGCCGACAGCCCCAGCATTTT.

CDR3 residues: CASSLVGTGEYEQYF. The CDR3 DNA reads as TGTGCCAGCAGCTTAGTGGGGACAGGGGAATACGAGCAGTACTTC. J is TRBJ2-7 and V is TRBV7-9; 10 bases line up with TRBD1. The germline gives CDR1 SEHNR, CDR2 FQNEAQ (reference sequence). CDR3 size: 15 residues. V lost 1 base to trimming and J lost 4 bases; unmatched junction nucleotides: 4.

The CDR3 DNA follows: TGCGCCAGCAGCTTGTATCCTAGCGGGATCCTTGGGGCCAACGTCCTGACTTTC. Its translation is CASSLYPSGILGANVLTF. The chain joins TRBV5-1 to TRBJ2-6, with TRBD2 identical over 9 bases. CDR1 is SGHRS, CDR2 YFSETQ, per germline. The CDR3 consists of 18 residues. The V gene end was trimmed by 1 base and the J gene end by 3 bases; junction bases not matched to a gene: 8.

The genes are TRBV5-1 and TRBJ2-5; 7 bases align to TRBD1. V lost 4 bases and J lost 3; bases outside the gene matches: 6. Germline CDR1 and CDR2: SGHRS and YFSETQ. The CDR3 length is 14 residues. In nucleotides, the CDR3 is TGCGCCAGCAGCCCGAGGACAGGAGAAGAGACCCAGTACTTC. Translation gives CASSPRTGEETQYF.